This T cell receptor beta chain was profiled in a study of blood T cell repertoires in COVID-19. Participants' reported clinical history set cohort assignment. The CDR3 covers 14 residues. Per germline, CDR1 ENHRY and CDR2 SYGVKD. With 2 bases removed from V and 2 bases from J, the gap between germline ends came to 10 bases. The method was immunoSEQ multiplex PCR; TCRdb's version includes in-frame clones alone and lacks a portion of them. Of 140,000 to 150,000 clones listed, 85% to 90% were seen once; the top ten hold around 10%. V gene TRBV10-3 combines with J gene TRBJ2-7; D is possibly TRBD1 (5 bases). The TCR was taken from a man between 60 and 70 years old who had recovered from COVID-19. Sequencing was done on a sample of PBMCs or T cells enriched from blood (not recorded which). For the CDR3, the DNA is TGTGCCATCAGTGAGACCAGGGTAACCTACGAGCAGTACTTC. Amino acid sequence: CAISETRVTYEQYF.